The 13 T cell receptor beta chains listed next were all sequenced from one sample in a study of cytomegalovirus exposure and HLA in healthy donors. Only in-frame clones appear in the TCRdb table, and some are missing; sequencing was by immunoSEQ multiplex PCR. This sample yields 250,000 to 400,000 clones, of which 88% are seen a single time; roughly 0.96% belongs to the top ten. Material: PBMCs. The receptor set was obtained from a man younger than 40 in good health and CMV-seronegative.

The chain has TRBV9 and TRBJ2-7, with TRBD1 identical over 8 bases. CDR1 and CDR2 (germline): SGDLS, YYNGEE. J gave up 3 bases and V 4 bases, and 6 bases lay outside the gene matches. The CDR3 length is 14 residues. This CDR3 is CASSPGTGDYEQYF. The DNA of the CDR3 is TGTGCCAGCAGCCCAGGGACAGGTGACTACGAGCAGTACTTC.

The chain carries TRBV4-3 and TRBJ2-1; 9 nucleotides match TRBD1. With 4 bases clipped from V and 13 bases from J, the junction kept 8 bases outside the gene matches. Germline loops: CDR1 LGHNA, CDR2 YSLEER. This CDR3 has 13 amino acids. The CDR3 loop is CASSRDRVFHQFF. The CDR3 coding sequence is TGCGCCAGCAGCCGGGACAGGGTTTTCCACCAGTTCTTC.

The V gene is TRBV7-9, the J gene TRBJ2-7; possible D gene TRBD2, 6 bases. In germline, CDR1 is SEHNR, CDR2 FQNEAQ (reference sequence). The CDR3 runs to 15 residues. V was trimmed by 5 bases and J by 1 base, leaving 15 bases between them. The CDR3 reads CASSHTGTGSYEQYF. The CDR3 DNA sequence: TGTGCCAGCAGCCATACCGGGACTGGATCCTACGAGCAGTACTTC. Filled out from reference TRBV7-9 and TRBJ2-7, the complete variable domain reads DTGVSQNPRHKITKRGQNVTFRCDPISEHNRLYWYRQTLGQGPEFLTYFQNEAQLEKSRLLSDRFSAERPKGSFSTLEIQRTEQGDSAMYLCASSHTGTGSYEQYFGPGTRLTVT.

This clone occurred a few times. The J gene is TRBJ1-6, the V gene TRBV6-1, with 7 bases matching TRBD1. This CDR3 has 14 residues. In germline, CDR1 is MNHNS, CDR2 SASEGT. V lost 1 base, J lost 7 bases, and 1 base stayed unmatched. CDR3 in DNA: TGTGCCAGCAGTGAAGAGACAGGGAATTCACCCCTCCACTTT. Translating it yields CASSEETGNSPLHF.

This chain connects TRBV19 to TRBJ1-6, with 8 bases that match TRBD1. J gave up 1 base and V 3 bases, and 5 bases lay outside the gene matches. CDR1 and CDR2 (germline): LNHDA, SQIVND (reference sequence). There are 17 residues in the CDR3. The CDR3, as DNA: TGTGCCAGTAGTATCGGGGACAGGCGATCCTATAATTCACCCCTCCACTTT. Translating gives CASSIGDRRSYNSPLHF.

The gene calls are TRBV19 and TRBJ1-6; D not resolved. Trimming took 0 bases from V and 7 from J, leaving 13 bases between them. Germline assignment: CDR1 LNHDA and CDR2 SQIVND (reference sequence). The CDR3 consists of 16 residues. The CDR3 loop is CASSIDSGIQNSPLHF. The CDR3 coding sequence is TGTGCCAGTAGTATAGATTCCGGGATTCAAAATTCACCCCTCCACTTT.

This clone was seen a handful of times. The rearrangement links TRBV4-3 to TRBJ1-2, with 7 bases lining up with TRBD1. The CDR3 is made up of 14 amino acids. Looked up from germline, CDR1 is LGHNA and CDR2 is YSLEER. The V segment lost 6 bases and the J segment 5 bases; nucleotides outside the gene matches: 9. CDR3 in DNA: TGCGCCAGCAGTCGCGACAGGGCCCTATATGGCTACACCTTC. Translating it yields CASSRDRALYGYTF.

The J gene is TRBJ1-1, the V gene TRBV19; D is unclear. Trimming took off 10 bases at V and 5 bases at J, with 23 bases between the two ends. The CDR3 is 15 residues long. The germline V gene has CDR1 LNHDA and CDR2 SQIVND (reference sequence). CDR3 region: CATHPRVLRGTEAFF. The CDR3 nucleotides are TGTGCCACACATCCCCGGGTCCTCCGAGGGACTGAAGCTTTCTTT.

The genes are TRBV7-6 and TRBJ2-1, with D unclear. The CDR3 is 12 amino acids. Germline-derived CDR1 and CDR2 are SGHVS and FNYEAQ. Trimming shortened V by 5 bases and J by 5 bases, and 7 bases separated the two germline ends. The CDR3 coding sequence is TGTGCCAGCAGCCACATTCACAATGAGCAGTTCTTC. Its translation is CASSHIHNEQFF.

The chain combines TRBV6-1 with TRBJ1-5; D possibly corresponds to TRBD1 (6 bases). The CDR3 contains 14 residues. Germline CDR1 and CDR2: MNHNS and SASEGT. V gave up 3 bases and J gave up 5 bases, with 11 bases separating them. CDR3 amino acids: CASSDLSGDQPQHF. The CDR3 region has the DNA TGTGCCAGCAGTGATTTGTCAGGGGATCAGCCCCAGCATTTT.

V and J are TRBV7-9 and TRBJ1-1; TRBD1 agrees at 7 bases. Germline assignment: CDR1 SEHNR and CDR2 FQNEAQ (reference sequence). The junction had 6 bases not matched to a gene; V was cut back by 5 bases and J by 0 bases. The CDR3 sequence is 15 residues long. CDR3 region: CASSGWDSMNTEAFF. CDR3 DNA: TGTGCCAGCAGCGGGTGGGACAGTATGAACACTGAAGCTTTCTTT.

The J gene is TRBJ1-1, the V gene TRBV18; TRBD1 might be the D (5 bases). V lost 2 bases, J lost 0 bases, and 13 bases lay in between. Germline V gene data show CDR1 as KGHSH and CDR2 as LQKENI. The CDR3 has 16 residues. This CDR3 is CASSPVPATVNTEAFF. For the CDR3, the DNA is TGTGCCAGCTCACCAGTTCCCGCGACAGTGAACACTGAAGCTTTCTTT. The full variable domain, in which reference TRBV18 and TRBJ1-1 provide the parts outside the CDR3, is NAGVMQNPRHLVRRRGQEARLRCSPMKGHSHVYWYRQLPEEGLKFMVYLQKENIIDESGMPKERFSAEFPKEGPSILRIQQVVRGDSAAYFCASSPVPATVNTEAFFGQGTRLTVV.

The CDR3: CASSPKGDTQYF. Here the CDR3 DNA reads TGTGCCAGTAGCCCCAAGGGGGATACGCAGTATTTT. V and J are TRBV19 and TRBJ2-3; maybe TRBD1 (5 bases). The ends were cut back, 6 bases at V and 6 bases at J, with 10 bases in the middle. The CDR3 contains 12 residues. The V gene's germline CDR1 is LNHDA and CDR2 SQIVND (reference sequence).